These 30 T cell receptor beta chains were sequenced from one sample in a study of blood T cells in healthy people across ages. For the second PCR, which ran for 7 to 11 cycles, a sample-barcoded 5' primer and a J-beta primer mix were used. TCRdb reanalysed the 5' RACE reads using MiXCR and keeps one entry per CDR3 protein. The sample includes about 800,000 distinct CDR3 sequences, about 46% seen only once; the top ten take about a sixth. The sample was blood. These TCRs come from an elderly man in good health.

This clonotype was observed a handful of times. The chain has TRBV29-1 and TRBJ1-5; D remains unclear. The CDR3 consists of 12 residues. From germline, CDR1 is SQVTM and CDR2 ANQGSEA. The germline V and J ends were trimmed by 7 bases and 4 bases, with 11 bases remaining between them. CDR3 loop: CSAKQPNQPQHF. CDR3 DNA: TGCAGCGCAAAACAGCCTAATCAGCCCCAGCATTTT.

Concerning this clonotype itself: An end of the junction differs from the germline gene, which may be a read error. This chain uses TRBV7-9 with TRBJ2-1, with D tentatively TRBD1 or TRBD2 (7 bases each). CDR1 SEHNR and CDR2 FQNEAQ come from the germline V gene (reference sequence). The CDR3 loop spans 16 amino acids. In DNA, the CDR3 is TGTACCAGCAGCAGGGGGGGATTGAGCTCCTACAATGAGCAGTTCTTC. Translating it yields CTSSRGGLSSYNEQFF.

This chain joins TRBV6-4 and TRBJ2-1; D unclear. The germline CDR1 and CDR2 sequences are MRHNA and SNTAGT. V lost 5 bases and J lost 5, with 10 bases in between. The CDR3 runs to 13 residues. The CDR3 DNA reads TGTGCCAGCAGTATTAAGACAAACAATGAGCAGTTCTTC. As protein: CASSIKTNNEQFF.

This chain's CDR3 is CSAETGEDGEQYF. Here the CDR3 DNA reads TGCAGTGCCGAGACAGGGGAGGATGGGGAGCAGTACTTC. The chain combines TRBV20-1 with TRBJ2-7; 8 nucleotides align to TRBD1. The CDR3 sequence is 13 residues long. With V trimmed by 6 bases and J by 7 bases, 11 bases remained unmatched. Germline V CDR1 and CDR2: DFQATT, SNEGSKA (reference sequence).

The chain has TRBV7-9 and TRBJ1-1, with D unresolved. CDR1 is SEHNR and CDR2 is FQNEAQ in the germline V gene (reference sequence). V lost 5 bases, J lost 6 bases, and 16 bases lay in between. This CDR3 contains 14 residues. The CDR3 region has the DNA TGTGCCAGCAGCCCAGCGGTGACACACCCTGAAGCTTTCTTT. Translation: CASSPAVTHPEAFF.

CDR3 in DNA: TGTGCCAGCAGCTTACCCCGGGGGACAGGGGTAACAAAGACCTTC. Protein: CASSLPRGTGVTKTF. This chain links TRBV7-2 with TRBJ1-2, with TRBD1 identical over 10 bases. Per the germline V gene, CDR1 is SGHTA and CDR2 is FQGNSA. This CDR3 is 15 amino acids long. J gave up 14 bases and V 2 bases, and 14 bases lay outside the gene matches.

V and J are TRBV4-3 and TRBJ2-4; D is unclear. The V and J ends lost 1 base and 1 base respectively, with 11 bases between them. The CDR3 extends over 16 amino acids. Germline V gene data show CDR1 as LGHNA and CDR2 as YSLEER. The CDR3 DNA sequence: TGCGCCAGCAGCCAAGGGGTGTCCTCTGCCAAAAACATTCAGTACTTC. As protein: CASSQGVSSAKNIQYF.

This clonotype was seen a single time. The chain recombines TRBV29-1 with TRBJ2-7; D may be TRBD2 (6 bases). Between the trimmed V and J ends, which lost 6 bases and 6 bases, there was a span of 18 bases. The germline gives CDR1 SQVTM, CDR2 ANQGSEA. This CDR3 is 13 amino acids long. The CDR3, as DNA: TGCAGCGTCGATGGGGGGTTGGGGTCCGAGCAGTACTTC. It yields the protein CSVDGGLGSEQYF.

This clonotype was counted at least ten times. The rearrangement links TRBV5-1 to TRBJ2-1, with 9 bases lining up with TRBD2. The junction had 1 base not matched to a gene; V was cut back by 0 bases and J by 6 bases. CDR1 and CDR2 from the germline V gene are SGHRS and YFSETQ. The CDR3 extends over 14 amino acids. CDR3 DNA sequence: TGCGCCAGCAGCTTGGTGACTAGCGGCAATGAGCAGTTCTTC. Its translation is CASSLVTSGNEQFF.

The sample holds a few counts of this clonotype. The rearrangement links TRBV20-1 to TRBJ2-5, with D possibly matching TRBD2 (6 bases). The last part of the DNA fits TRBJ2-7 better; the J call may be wrong. This CDR3 is 15 amino acids long. Germline V gives CDR1 DFQATT, CDR2 SNEGSKA (reference sequence). The CDR3 DNA is TGCAGTGCCTTGCCGACTAGTTGGTTAACCTACGAGCAGTACTTC. Encoded protein: CSALPTSWLTYEQYF.

The chain is built from TRBV2 and TRBJ2-3; D ambiguous. CDR1 is SNHLY, CDR2 FYNNEI, per germline. This CDR3 has 12 amino acids. Between the trimmed V and J ends, which lost 2 bases and 10 bases, there was a span of 10 bases. CDR3 nucleotide sequence: TGTGCCAGCAGTGAAACCAGCTACGCGCAGTATTTT. Protein sequence: CASSETSYAQYF.

This clonotype was detected many times. The chain is built from TRBV7-9 and TRBJ1-2; no clear D gene. Germline CDR1 reads SEHNR; CDR2 reads FQNEAQ (reference sequence). Trimming took off 5 bases at V and 4 bases at J, with 17 bases between the two ends. The CDR3 covers 15 residues. CDR3 residues: CASSPRIGSAYGYTF. For the CDR3, the DNA is TGTGCCAGCAGCCCGAGGATTGGGAGTGCCTATGGCTACACCTTC.

This chain joins TRBV6-2 or TRBV6-3 and TRBJ2-1; D might be TRBD2 (5 bases). The V end was cut by 11 bases, the J end by 0 bases, with 11 bases between. From germline, CDR1 is MNHEY and CDR2 SVGEGT. The CDR3 is 13 amino acids. The CDR3 sequence is CASGVLSYNEQFF. In DNA form, the CDR3 reads TGTGCCTCCGGGGTGCTCTCCTACAATGAGCAGTTCTTC.

This clonotype has just a few counts. The V call is TRBV29-1, the J call TRBJ2-1; unclear D gene. Germline assignment: CDR1 SQVTM and CDR2 ANQGSEA. This CDR3 contains 12 residues. V was cut by 3 bases and J by 10 bases, with 13 bases left in between. The CDR3 region is CSVDGWLGEQFF. Written as DNA, the CDR3 is TGCAGCGTTGATGGTTGGCTCGGGGAGCAGTTCTTC.

This rearrangement joins TRBV28 to TRBJ1-2, with D maybe TRBD1 (6 bases). The CDR3 runs 16 residues. Germline values: CDR1 MDHEN, CDR2 SYDVKM. V lost 5 bases, J lost 4 bases, and 20 bases lay in between. The CDR3 DNA is TGTGCCAGCAGTCCGACCTCTCCGGGACAAGCCTATGGCTACACCTTC. This translates into CASSPTSPGQAYGYTF.

With respect to this clonotype: A single base separates this from a much larger clone, so it may be a read error. This chain links TRBV20-1 with TRBJ2-5; TRBD1 aligns across 8 bases. The CDR3 covers 13 residues. CDR1 is DFQATT and CDR2 is SNEGSKA in the germline V gene (reference sequence). CDR3 coding DNA: TGCAATGCTAGAGAGGACAGGGAAAAGACCCAGTACTTC. Its protein product is CNAREDREKTQYF.

The sample holds a few counts of this clonotype. J is TRBJ2-1 and V is TRBV24-1; 9 bases match TRBD1. J was trimmed by 8 bases and V by 7 bases; bases with no gene match: 8. The CDR3 totals 14 residues. CDR1 and CDR2 from the germline V gene are KGHDR and SFDVKD. CDR3 nucleotides: TGTGCCACCAGCCGGAGGACAGGGGAGGATGAGCAGTTCTTC. Amino acids: CATSRRTGEDEQFF.

Concerning this clonotype: Mismatch with germline at one junction end may stem from a read error. The chain couples TRBV25-1 to TRBJ1-4; D is unresolved. CDR1 is MGHDK and CDR2 is SYGVNS in the germline V gene. The CDR3 runs to 12 residues. The CDR3 region is CASSDYREKPYF. Here the CDR3 DNA reads TGTGCCAGCAGTGACTACCGTGAAAAACCGTATTTT.

J is TRBJ2-7 and V is TRBV6-5; maybe TRBD1 (6 bases). This CDR3 spans 16 amino acids. CDR1 and CDR2 from the germline V gene are MNHEY and SVGAGI. V shed 6 bases and J shed 5 bases, with 23 bases lying between them. The CDR3 loop reads CASRTLAGAVVNEQYF. CDR3 coding DNA: TGTGCCAGCAGAACCTTAGCAGGGGCGGTAGTCAACGAGCAGTACTTC.

The genes are TRBV6-2 or TRBV6-3 and TRBJ2-1; 7 nucleotides agree with TRBD2. Per the germline V gene, CDR1 is MNHEY and CDR2 is SVGEGT. This CDR3 region has 16 residues. J gave up 8 bases and V 4 bases, and 14 bases lay outside the gene matches. The DNA for the CDR3 is TGTGCCAGCAGTTGGGGTCTGCGGGGGAGCGAGGATGAGCAGTTCTTC. It encodes CASSWGLRGSEDEQFF.

The rearrangement uses TRBV7-2 and TRBJ2-3, with TRBD2 matching over 9 bases. Germline CDR1 is SGHTA and CDR2 is FQGNSA. The CDR3 contains 15 residues. Trimming took 5 bases from V and 4 from J; bases not matched to a gene: 7. CDR3 residues: CASSRGGAIADTQYF. In nucleotides, the CDR3 is TGTGCCAGCAGCCGCGGGGGGGCGATAGCAGATACGCAGTATTTT. The whole variable domain, remainder taken from reference TRBV7-2 and TRBJ2-3, is GAGVSQSPSNKVTEKGKDVELRCDPISGHTALYWYRQSLGQGLEFLIYFQGNSAPDKSGLPSDRFSAERTGGSVSTLTIQRTQQEDSAVYLCASSRGGAIADTQYFGPGTRLTVL.

This clonotype was observed a few times. The chain couples TRBV29-1 to TRBJ2-7; 10 bases align to TRBD2. In germline, CDR1 is SQVTM, CDR2 ANQGSEA. This CDR3 comprises 13 residues. J gave up 3 bases and V 7 bases, and 6 bases lay outside the gene matches. The CDR3 loop is CSAQLAGGYEQYF. In DNA form, the CDR3 reads TGCAGCGCCCAGTTAGCGGGGGGCTACGAGCAGTACTTC.

The gene calls are TRBV3-1 and TRBJ2-5; no clear D gene. The CDR3 runs 14 residues. V was shortened by 1 base and J by 2 bases, with 8 bases between the two germline ends. The germline V gene encodes CDR1 LGHDT and CDR2 YNNKEL (reference sequence). The CDR3 here is CASSQGNSQETQYF. The CDR3 region has the DNA TGTGCCAGCAGCCAAGGAAACTCACAAGAGACCCAGTACTTC.

This clonotype turned up a few times. The chain joins TRBV2 to TRBJ2-5; D may be TRBD1 (6 bases). V was cut by 4 bases and J by 4 bases, with 13 bases left in between. CDR1 is SNHLY, CDR2 FYNNEI, per germline. CDR3 length: 14 amino acids. CDR3 in DNA: TGTGCCAGCAGTGTTCGAAGGGGGATAGAGACCCAGTACTTC. Amino acid sequence: CASSVRRGIETQYF.

The V and J genes are TRBV5-5 and TRBJ2-5; D is undetermined. V gave up 0 bases and J gave up 1 base, with 7 bases separating them. In germline, CDR1 is SGHKS, CDR2 YYEKEE (reference sequence). There are 14 residues in the CDR3. DNA for the CDR3: TGTGCCAGCAGCTTGGGTGCCCTCCAAGAGACCCAGTACTTC. Protein product: CASSLGALQETQYF.

The rearrangement links TRBV7-2 to TRBJ2-7, with 7 bases matching TRBD2. The V segment lost 3 bases and the J segment 0 bases; nucleotides outside the gene matches: 2. This CDR3 has 14 amino acids. Germline V lookup: CDR1 SGHTA, CDR2 FQGNSA. The chain's CDR3 is CASSFSGDSYEQYF. In nucleotides, the CDR3 is TGTGCCAGCAGCTTCAGCGGGGACTCCTACGAGCAGTACTTC.

This clonotype was seen only a few times. The V call is TRBV9, the J call TRBJ1-3; D call uncertain. Trimming took off 4 bases at V and 4 bases at J, with 3 bases between the two ends. CDR3 length equals 11 residues. CDR1 is SGDLS and CDR2 is YYNGEE in the germline V gene. The CDR3 DNA is TGTGCCAGCAGCCCCGGAAACACCATATATTTT. Amino acids: CASSPGNTIYF.

This clonotype was recorded at least ten times. The chain has TRBV28 and TRBJ2-7; TRBD2 aligns across 11 bases. CDR3 length: 14 residues. V was clipped by 3 bases and J by 6 bases; unmatched bases: 4. CDR1 and CDR2 from the germline V gene are MDHEN and SYDVKM. This CDR3 reads CASSFRLAGSEQYF. The CDR3, as DNA: TGTGCCAGCAGTTTTAGACTAGCGGGATCCGAGCAGTACTTC.

V and J are TRBV19 and TRBJ2-3; D is possibly TRBD1 or TRBD2 (5 bases each). This CDR3 spans 17 amino acids. The V and J ends lost 3 bases and 0 bases respectively, with 16 bases between them. In germline, CDR1 is LNHDA, CDR2 SQIVND (reference sequence). The CDR3 spells CASSIGRGQGSTDTQYF. The CDR3 region has the DNA TGTGCCAGTAGTATCGGACGGGGCCAAGGGAGCACAGATACGCAGTATTTT.

V gene TRBV7-3 combines with J gene TRBJ2-1; the D is unclear. The germline CDR1 and CDR2 sequences are SGHTA and FQGTGA. The length of the CDR3 is 13 residues. The germline V and J ends were trimmed by 1 base and 7 bases, with 8 bases remaining between them. CDR3: CASSLSEWNEQFF. In DNA form, the CDR3 reads TGTGCCAGCAGCTTAAGCGAGTGGAATGAGCAGTTCTTC.